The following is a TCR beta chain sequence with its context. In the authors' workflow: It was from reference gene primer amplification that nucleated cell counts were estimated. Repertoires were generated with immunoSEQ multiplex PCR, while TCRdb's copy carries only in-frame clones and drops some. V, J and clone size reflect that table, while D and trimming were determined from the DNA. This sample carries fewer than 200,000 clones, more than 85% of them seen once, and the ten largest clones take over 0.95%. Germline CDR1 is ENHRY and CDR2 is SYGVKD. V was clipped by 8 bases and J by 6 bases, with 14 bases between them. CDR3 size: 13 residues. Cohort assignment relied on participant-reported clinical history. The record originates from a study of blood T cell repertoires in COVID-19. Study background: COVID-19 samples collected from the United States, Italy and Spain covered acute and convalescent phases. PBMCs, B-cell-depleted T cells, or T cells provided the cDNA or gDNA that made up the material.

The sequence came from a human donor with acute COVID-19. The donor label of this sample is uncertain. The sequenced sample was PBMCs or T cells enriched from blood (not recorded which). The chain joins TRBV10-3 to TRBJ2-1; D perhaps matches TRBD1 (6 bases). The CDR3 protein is CAIYVEGGNEQFF. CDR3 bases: TGTGCCATCTATGTCGAAGGGGGCAATGAGCAGTTCTTC.